These T cell receptor beta chains were read from a single sample in a study of cytomegalovirus exposure and HLA in healthy donors. Here immunoSEQ multiplex PCR was the method, and the copy in TCRdb shows in-frame clones only, minus some. Seen here are approximately 100,000 clones, about 85% observed once, and the top ten hold about 1.8%. What was sequenced was PBMCs. These receptors came from a woman under 30 in good health and CMV-seropositive. CDR3s include the opening cysteine and the closing phenylalanine or tryptophan. The D gene is left open where the match is weak.

TRBV27	TRBD1	TRBJ1-1	TGTGCCAGCAGGACCGGGACAGAGAACACTGAAGCTTTCTTT	CASRTGTENTEAFF
TRBV5-6	TRBD2	TRBJ2-3	TGTGCCAGCAGCTTGGTTACTAGCGGTTTCACAGATACGCAGTATTTT	CASSLVTSGFTDTQYF
TRBV6-5	-	TRBJ1-2	TGTGCCAGCAGTTACGTCGGGGTTGGTGGCTACACCTTC	CASSYVGVGGYTF
TRBV15	-	TRBJ2-3	TGTGCCACCAGCCCGTTTGCGGACAGATCACAACATACGCAGTATTTT	CATSPFADRSQHTQYF
TRBV19	-	TRBJ1-1	TGTGCCAGTAGTTCACTAAGGGGGAACACTGAAGCTTTCTTT	CASSSLRGNTEAFF
TRBV28	TRBD2	TRBJ2-1	TGTGCCAGCAGTCTCCAGGGACTAGCGGGGGGACTCTACAATGAGCAGTTCTTC	CASSLQGLAGGLYNEQFF
TRBV9	-	TRBJ1-3	TGTGCCAGCAGCCCGGGACACGGGGTTTCTGGAAACACCATATATTTT	CASSPGHGVSGNTIYF
TRBV4-1	-	TRBJ2-2	TGCGCCAGCAGCCATCCCGCACGGACCGGGGAGCTGTTTTTT	CASSHPARTGELFF
TRBV11-2	TRBD1	TRBJ2-7	TGTGCCAGCAGCCTCCTGCCGCGATGGGACAGCCTTTTAGGCGAGCAGTACTTC	CASSLLPRWDSLLGEQYF
TRBV28	TRBD1	TRBJ1-2	TGTGCCAGCAGTCACGGGGGACAGCAGAACTATGGCTACACCTTC	CASSHGGQQNYGYTF